The entry below gives a single TCR beta chain sequence along with its context. The sample is drawn from a study of blood T cell repertoires in COVID-19. Across the study: Samples came from the United States, Italy and Spain, spanning acute and convalescent COVID-19. Sources were T cells, B-cell-depleted T cells, or PBMCs; the material itself was cDNA or gDNA.

In the authors' workflow: The authors estimated nucleated cell counts from reference gene primer amplification. Profiled with immunoSEQ multiplex PCR; TCRdb holds only in-frame clones, not every one. V and J calls and clone size follow that table, whereas D and trimming were derived from the DNA. This table holds about 91,000 clones, more than 75% found once. Germline CDR1 is LGHNA and CDR2 is YSLEER. The CDR3 contains 15 residues. V was pared by 4 bases and J by 2 bases, with 12 bases between. This TCR was sampled from a woman aged 80 or over with active COVID-19. The gene calls are TRBV4-3 and TRBJ1-5, with TRBD1 as a possible D gene (6 bases). Sequenced material: peripheral blood. Here the CDR3 reads CASSRGPGGNQPQHF. The CDR3 DNA is TGCGCCAGCAGCCGGGGGCCAGGCGGCAATCAGCCCCAGCATTTT.